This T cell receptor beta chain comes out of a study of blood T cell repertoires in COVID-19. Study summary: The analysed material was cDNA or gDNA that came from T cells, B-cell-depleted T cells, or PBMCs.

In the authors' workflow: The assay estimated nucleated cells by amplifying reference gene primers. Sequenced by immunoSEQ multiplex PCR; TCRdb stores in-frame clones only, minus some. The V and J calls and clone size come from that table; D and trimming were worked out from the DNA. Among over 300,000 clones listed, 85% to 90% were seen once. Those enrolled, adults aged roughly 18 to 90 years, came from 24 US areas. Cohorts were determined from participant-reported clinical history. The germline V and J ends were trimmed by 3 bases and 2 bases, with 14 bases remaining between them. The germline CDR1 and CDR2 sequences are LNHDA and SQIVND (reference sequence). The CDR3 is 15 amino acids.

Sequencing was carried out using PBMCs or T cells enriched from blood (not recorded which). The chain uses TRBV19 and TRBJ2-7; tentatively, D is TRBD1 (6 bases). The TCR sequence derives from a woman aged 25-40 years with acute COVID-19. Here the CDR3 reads CASSISTGGPYEQYF. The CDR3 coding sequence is TGTGCCAGTAGTATTTCGACAGGTGGACCCTACGAGCAGTACTTC. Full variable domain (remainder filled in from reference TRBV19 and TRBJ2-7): DGGITQSPKYLFRKEGQNVTLSCEQNLNHDAMYWYRQDPGQGLRLIYYSQIVNDFQKGDIAEGYSVSREKKESFPLTVTSAQKNPTAFYLCASSISTGGPYEQYFGPGTRLTVT.